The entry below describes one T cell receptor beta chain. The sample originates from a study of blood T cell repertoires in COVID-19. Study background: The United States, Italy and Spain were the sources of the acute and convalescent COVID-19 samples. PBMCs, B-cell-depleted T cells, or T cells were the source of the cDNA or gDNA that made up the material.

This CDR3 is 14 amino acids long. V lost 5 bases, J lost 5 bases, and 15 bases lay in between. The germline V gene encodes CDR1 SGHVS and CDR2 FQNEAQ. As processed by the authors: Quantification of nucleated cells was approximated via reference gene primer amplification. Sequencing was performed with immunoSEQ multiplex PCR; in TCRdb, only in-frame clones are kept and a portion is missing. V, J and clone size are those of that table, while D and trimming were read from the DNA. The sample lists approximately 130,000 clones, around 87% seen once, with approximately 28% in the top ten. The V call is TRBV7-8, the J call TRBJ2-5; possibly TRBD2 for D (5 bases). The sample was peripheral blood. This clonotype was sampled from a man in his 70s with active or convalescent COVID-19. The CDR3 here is CASSLGLFRETQYF. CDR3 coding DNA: TGTGCCAGCAGCCTAGGACTCTTCCGGGAGACCCAGTACTTC.